These T cell receptor beta chains were read from a single sample in a study of blood T cell repertoires in COVID-19. Repertoires were generated with immunoSEQ multiplex PCR, while TCRdb's copy carries only in-frame clones and drops some. The repertoire holds around 62,000 clones, with more than 80% as singletons. Specimen: peripheral blood. These receptors were collected from a man aged 55-75 years with acute or convalescent COVID-19. Both conserved end residues are part of each CDR3. D genes are given only for firm matches. Clone size appears in some rows only: once, few, many, or a class for an expanded clone.

clone size: NA
J gene: TRBJ2-3
D gene: TRBD2
V gene: TRBV5-5
CDR3 protein: CASSFGLADTQYF
CDR3 DNA: TGTGCCAGCAGCTTCGGACTAGCGGATACGCAGTATTTT

clone size: NA
J gene: TRBJ1-1
D gene: NA
V gene: TRBV15
CDR3 protein: CATSRRTDMNTEAFF
CDR3 DNA: TGTGCCACCAGCAGACGGACGGACATGAACACTGAAGCTTTCTTT

clone size: once
J gene: TRBJ2-7
D gene: TRBD2
V gene: TRBV6-2/TRBV6-3
CDR3 protein: CASSYGLAGVEQYF
CDR3 DNA: TGTGCCAGCAGTTACGGTCTAGCGGGAGTCGAGCAGTACTTC

clone size: once
J gene: TRBJ2-1
D gene: NA
V gene: TRBV6-5
CDR3 protein: CASSYGSEQFF
CDR3 DNA: TGTGCCAGCAGTTACGGTAGTGAGCAGTTCTTC

clone size: NA
J gene: TRBJ1-2
D gene: TRBD1
V gene: TRBV7-3
CDR3 protein: CASSLTGDPGGYTF
CDR3 DNA: TGTGCCAGCAGCTTGACAGGGGACCCGGGGGGCTACACCTTC

clone size: NA
J gene: TRBJ1-6
D gene: TRBD1
V gene: TRBV27
CDR3 protein: CASSRDRDSPLHF
CDR3 DNA: TGTGCCAGCAGTCGTGACAGGGATTCACCCCTCCACTTT

clone size: NA
J gene: TRBJ1-3
D gene: NA
V gene: TRBV6-5
CDR3 protein: CAITTNSGNTIYF
CDR3 DNA: TGTGCCATCACGACAAACTCTGGAAACACCATATATTTT

clone size: NA
J gene: TRBJ2-1
D gene: TRBD2
V gene: TRBV29-1
CDR3 protein: CSVERRTGTRTYNEQFF
CDR3 DNA: TGCAGCGTTGAAAGGAGAACCGGGACTAGAACCTACAATGAGCAGTTCTTC

clone size: NA
J gene: TRBJ2-1
D gene: NA
V gene: TRBV12-3/TRBV12-4
CDR3 protein: CATQRVAQQFF
CDR3 DNA: TGTGCCACTCAAAGAGTCGCCCAACAGTTCTTC

clone size: NA
J gene: TRBJ2-7
D gene: NA
V gene: TRBV7-6
CDR3 protein: CASSLAAGTNLYEQYF
CDR3 DNA: TGTGCCAGCAGCTTAGCCGCCGGGACAAACCTCTACGAGCAGTACTTC

clone size: once
J gene: TRBJ2-3
D gene: TRBD1
V gene: TRBV4-1
CDR3 protein: CASSLTTGEVEDTQYF
CDR3 DNA: TGCGCCAGCAGCCTGACGACAGGGGAAGTGGAAGATACGCAGTATTTT

clone size: NA
J gene: TRBJ1-6
D gene: TRBD1
V gene: TRBV11-2
CDR3 protein: CASSLRQGHNSPLHF
CDR3 DNA: TGTGCCAGCAGCTTAAGACAGGGTCATAATTCACCCCTCCACTTT

clone size: NA
J gene: TRBJ1-1
D gene: NA
V gene: TRBV6-5
CDR3 protein: CASSYSRGGMNTEAFF
CDR3 DNA: TGTGCCAGCAGTTACTCGCGGGGGGGGATGAACACTGAAGCTTTCTTT

clone size: once
J gene: TRBJ1-4
D gene: NA
V gene: TRBV27
CDR3 protein: CASSSPRTGTSDNEKLFF
CDR3 DNA: TGTGCCAGCAGTTCACCCCGCACCGGGACAAGCGATAATGAAAAACTGTTTTTT

clone size: NA
J gene: TRBJ2-5
D gene: NA
V gene: TRBV6-5
CDR3 protein: CASSYPAQETQYF
CDR3 DNA: TGTGCCAGCAGTTACCCAGCGCAAGAGACCCAGTACTTC

clone size: NA
J gene: TRBJ1-5
D gene: TRBD1
V gene: TRBV19
CDR3 protein: CASTEGAQSNQPQHF
CDR3 DNA: TGTGCCAGTACCGAGGGGGCGCAGAGCAATCAGCCCCAGCATTTT

clone size: NA
J gene: TRBJ1-6
D gene: TRBD1
V gene: TRBV23-1
CDR3 protein: CASNQDRKYNSPLHF
CDR3 DNA: TGCGCCAGCAACCAGGACAGGAAATATAATTCACCCCTCCACTTT

clone size: NA
J gene: TRBJ2-7
D gene: TRBD1
V gene: TRBV19
CDR3 protein: CASSIGQGAYEQYF
CDR3 DNA: TGTGCCAGTAGTATAGGACAGGGGGCTTACGAGCAGTACTTC

clone size: few
J gene: TRBJ2-7
D gene: TRBD1
V gene: TRBV19
CDR3 protein: CASSRDRSYEQYF
CDR3 DNA: TGTGCCAGTAGTCGGGACAGGAGCTACGAGCAGTACTTC

clone size: NA
J gene: TRBJ2-6
D gene: NA
V gene: TRBV19
CDR3 protein: CASSVRGSGANVLTF
CDR3 DNA: TGTGCCAGTAGTGTCAGGGGCTCTGGGGCCAACGTCCTGACTTTC

clone size: once
J gene: TRBJ1-5
D gene: TRBD1
V gene: TRBV7-9
CDR3 protein: CASSAGQGSYSNQPQHF
CDR3 DNA: TGTGCCAGCAGCGCAGGACAGGGGTCCTATAGCAATCAGCCCCAGCATTTT

clone size: NA
J gene: TRBJ2-7
D gene: TRBD1
V gene: TRBV5-8
CDR3 protein: CASRIAGQGAGEQYF
CDR3 DNA: TGTGCCAGCAGAATAGCCGGACAGGGGGCAGGAGAGCAGTACTTC

clone size: once
J gene: TRBJ2-3
D gene: TRBD1
V gene: TRBV15
CDR3 protein: CATSRLGQGARNTDTQYF
CDR3 DNA: TGTGCCACCAGCCGTCTAGGACAGGGGGCCCGTAACACAGATACGCAGTATTTT

clone size: NA
J gene: TRBJ2-2
D gene: TRBD2
V gene: TRBV19
CDR3 protein: CASTTSGRDTGELFF
CDR3 DNA: TGTGCCAGTACGACTAGCGGGAGGGACACCGGGGAGCTGTTTTTT

clone size: NA
J gene: TRBJ2-1
D gene: TRBD2
V gene: TRBV3-1/TRBV3-2
CDR3 protein: CASSQGLAGDEQFF
CDR3 DNA: TGTGCCAGCAGCCAAGGTCTAGCGGGAGATGAGCAGTTCTTC

clone size: NA
J gene: TRBJ1-6
D gene: TRBD1
V gene: TRBV2
CDR3 protein: CASRPGTGSPLHF
CDR3 DNA: TGTGCCAGCAGACCCGGGACAGGCTCACCCCTCCACTTT

clone size: NA
J gene: TRBJ1-5
D gene: TRBD1
V gene: TRBV29-1
CDR3 protein: CSARQGDQPQHF
CDR3 DNA: TGCAGCGCCCGACAGGGTGATCAGCCCCAGCATTTT

clone size: NA
J gene: TRBJ1-5
D gene: TRBD1
V gene: TRBV6-2/TRBV6-3
CDR3 protein: CASSKETGQGLSNQPQHF
CDR3 DNA: TGTGCCAGCAGCAAGGAAACAGGACAGGGGTTAAGCAATCAGCCCCAGCATTTT

clone size: NA
J gene: TRBJ1-3
D gene: NA
V gene: TRBV3-1/TRBV3-2
CDR3 protein: CASSLSGGASGNTIYF
CDR3 DNA: TGTGCCAGCAGCCTATCGGGAGGGGCGAGTGGAAACACCATATATTTT

clone size: NA
J gene: TRBJ1-5
D gene: TRBD1
V gene: TRBV19
CDR3 protein: CASTTTGGEQPQHF
CDR3 DNA: TGTGCCAGTACCACGACAGGGGGCGAACAGCCCCAGCATTTT

clone size: NA
J gene: TRBJ1-6
D gene: TRBD1
V gene: TRBV7-3
CDR3 protein: CASSTGGPGALHF
CDR3 DNA: TGTGCCAGCAGCACAGGGGGCCCTGGGGCCCTCCACTTT

clone size: NA
J gene: TRBJ2-5
D gene: TRBD1
V gene: TRBV19
CDR3 protein: CASSIGNRGGETQYF
CDR3 DNA: TGTGCCAGTAGTATAGGAAACAGGGGCGGAGAGACCCAGTACTTC

clone size: NA
J gene: TRBJ1-5
D gene: TRBD1
V gene: TRBV7-2
CDR3 protein: CASSRTQGNQPQHF
CDR3 DNA: TGTGCCAGCAGTCGTACACAGGGGAATCAGCCCCAGCATTTT

clone size: once
J gene: TRBJ2-3
D gene: TRBD2
V gene: TRBV6-5
CDR3 protein: CASRTGGRAWGTQYF
CDR3 DNA: TGTGCCAGCAGAACTGGCGGGAGGGCCTGGGGTACGCAGTATTTT

clone size: NA
J gene: TRBJ1-6
D gene: NA
V gene: TRBV12-3/TRBV12-4
CDR3 protein: CASSLPGSPLHF
CDR3 DNA: TGTGCCAGCAGTCTGCCAGGTTCACCCCTCCACTTT

clone size: NA
J gene: TRBJ2-7
D gene: TRBD2
V gene: TRBV9
CDR3 protein: CASSAGGHPYEQYF
CDR3 DNA: TGTGCCAGTTCAGCGGGAGGCCACCCCTACGAGCAGTACTTC

clone size: NA
J gene: TRBJ2-6
D gene: TRBD2
V gene: TRBV27
CDR3 protein: CASSARLAGGVAGANVLTF
CDR3 DNA: TGTGCCAGCAGTGCAAGATTAGCGGGAGGGGTAGCTGGGGCCAACGTCCTGACTTTC

clone size: NA
J gene: TRBJ2-1
D gene: TRBD2
V gene: TRBV7-2
CDR3 protein: CASRVAGGRYNEQFF
CDR3 DNA: TGTGCCAGCCGAGTAGCGGGAGGGCGCTACAATGAGCAGTTCTTC

clone size: NA
J gene: TRBJ2-3
D gene: TRBD1
V gene: TRBV7-3
CDR3 protein: CASSPGQGADTQYF
CDR3 DNA: TGTGCCAGCAGCCCAGGACAGGGGGCAGATACGCAGTATTTT

clone size: NA
J gene: TRBJ2-3
D gene: NA
V gene: TRBV11-2
CDR3 protein: CASSLGGGGSTDTQYF
CDR3 DNA: TGTGCCAGCAGCTTAGGTGGGGGGGGCTCCACAGATACGCAGTATTTT

clone size: NA
J gene: TRBJ1-2
D gene: TRBD1
V gene: TRBV19
CDR3 protein: CASRTGGGSDGYTF
CDR3 DNA: TGTGCCAGTAGAACAGGGGGCGGAAGCGATGGCTACACCTTC

clone size: once
J gene: TRBJ1-1
D gene: NA
V gene: TRBV5-1
CDR3 protein: CASSSGPNTEAFF
CDR3 DNA: TGCGCCAGCAGCTCTGGGCCAAACACTGAAGCTTTCTTT

clone size: NA
J gene: TRBJ1-3
D gene: NA
V gene: TRBV10-1
CDR3 protein: CASKRGNTIYF
CDR3 DNA: TGCGCCAGCAAAAGAGGGAACACCATATATTTT

clone size: NA
J gene: TRBJ2-1
D gene: NA
V gene: TRBV24-1
CDR3 protein: CATSGARGYNEQFF
CDR3 DNA: TGTGCCACCAGTGGAGCAAGAGGATACAATGAGCAGTTCTTC

clone size: once
J gene: TRBJ2-2
D gene: NA
V gene: TRBV10-3
CDR3 protein: CAIRTPLGANTGELFF
CDR3 DNA: TGTGCCATCAGGACCCCTTTAGGGGCGAACACCGGGGAGCTGTTTTTT

clone size: NA
J gene: TRBJ2-3
D gene: NA
V gene: TRBV10-3
CDR3 protein: CAISAQLDPNTQYF
CDR3 DNA: TGTGCCATCAGTGCCCAACTAGATCCCAATACGCAGTATTTT

clone size: NA
J gene: TRBJ2-1
D gene: NA
V gene: TRBV2
CDR3 protein: CASSERGGTPRLNEQFF
CDR3 DNA: TGTGCCAGCAGTGAAAGGGGGGGGACGCCAAGACTCAATGAGCAGTTCTTC

clone size: NA
J gene: TRBJ2-2
D gene: NA
V gene: TRBV11-3
CDR3 protein: CASVSEAGELFF
CDR3 DNA: TGTGCCAGCGTTTCGGAGGCCGGGGAGCTGTTTTTT

clone size: NA
J gene: TRBJ2-7
D gene: TRBD1
V gene: TRBV25-1
CDR3 protein: CASQKDRGTYEQYF
CDR3 DNA: TGTGCCAGCCAGAAGGACAGGGGTACCTACGAGCAGTACTTC

clone size: NA
J gene: TRBJ1-2
D gene: TRBD1
V gene: TRBV7-3
CDR3 protein: CASSLTGQGVGYGYTF
CDR3 DNA: TGTGCCAGCAGCCTCACTGGACAGGGAGTTGGCTATGGCTACACCTTC

clone size: NA
J gene: TRBJ2-5
D gene: TRBD2
V gene: TRBV19
CDR3 protein: CASSIVGGAGPDQETQYF
CDR3 DNA: TGTGCCAGTAGTATAGTCGGGGGAGCGGGGCCTGACCAAGAGACCCAGTACTTC

clone size: NA
J gene: TRBJ2-5
D gene: TRBD2
V gene: TRBV11-3
CDR3 protein: CASSLGSGREETQYF
CDR3 DNA: TGTGCCAGCAGCTTAGGTAGCGGGAGGGAAGAGACCCAGTACTTC

clone size: NA
J gene: TRBJ1-5
D gene: NA
V gene: TRBV11-1
CDR3 protein: CASSLNPGQPQHF
CDR3 DNA: TGTGCCAGCAGCTTAAACCCGGGTCAGCCCCAGCATTTT

clone size: once
J gene: TRBJ1-6
D gene: NA
V gene: TRBV7-8
CDR3 protein: CASSPRGDSPLHF
CDR3 DNA: TGTGCCAGCAGCCCACGGGGGGATTCACCCCTCCACTTT

clone size: once
J gene: TRBJ1-5
D gene: NA
V gene: TRBV28
CDR3 protein: CASRSFGLSNQPQHF
CDR3 DNA: TGTGCCAGCAGGTCCTTTGGCCTTAGCAATCAGCCCCAGCATTTT

clone size: NA
J gene: TRBJ2-3
D gene: TRBD2
V gene: TRBV29-1
CDR3 protein: CSVEKGLAGDTQYF
CDR3 DNA: TGCAGCGTTGAAAAGGGACTAGCGGGAGATACGCAGTATTTT